These T cell receptor beta chains were read from a single sample in a study of siplizumab effects on memory and regulatory T cells. The data were produced by immunoSEQ multiplex PCR, yet TCRdb's version contains in-frame clones alone and is incomplete. The sample consists of around 100,000 clones, around 90% of them appearing once. Sequencing input: non-Treg CD4+ T cells sorted from blood. The receptors originated from a human donor in good health. The CDR3 runs from the conserved cysteine through the conserved F or W. The size entry is marked missing in some rows and otherwise reads once, few, many or a size class.

clone_size v_call cdr3_aa
NA TRBV5-1 CASSLEGAGRRLSVRSSYNEQFF
NA TRBV19 CASSKGLEQYF
once TRBV27 CASRPRQQGHEKLFF
NA TRBV2 CASSEPGRGTDTQYF
once TRBV6-1 CASSAKLPDTQYF
NA TRBV5-1 CASSLAPRDTQYF
NA TRBV19 CASSKDSDSLETQYF
NA TRBV5-1 CASSLSGQSYEQYF
NA TRBV7-6 CASSPRGTGETQYF
NA TRBV6-5 CASSKGTSTDTQYF
few TRBV28 CASSPQQGSTEAFF
few TRBV4-1 CASSQQYSGGNNQPQHF
NA TRBV11-3 CASSPPGGGGRSTDTQYF
once TRBV29-1 CSVEGQRGRNTGELFF
NA TRBV15 CATSGWGYEQYF
NA TRBV27 CASSFSGQGKYEQYF
NA TRBV29-1 CSVPTQGVGGLVAGNTIYF
NA TRBV28 CASSLLRTGGRNQPQHF
NA TRBV2 CASSPVAGSSYNEQFF
NA TRBV2 CASSEDGLPHQTQYF
NA TRBV28 CASSRGQLLQETQYF
NA TRBV19 CASSLGAGINYGYTF
NA TRBV29-1 CSVMWHRGQSTQYF
NA TRBV19 CASSLNQGRGEKLFF
NA TRBV7-6 CASSLATSGLYNEQFF
NA TRBV19 CASSTGTGYNYGYTF
once TRBV7-3 CASSLGSSTDTQYF
NA TRBV28 CASSSASQPQHF
NA TRBV19 CASSIAGTGAYEQYF
few TRBV30 CAWNLIPANTEAFF
once TRBV5-1 CASSTLQGNTEAFF
NA TRBV10-3 CAISESGQSYF